Below are 20 T cell receptor delta chains sequenced from a single sample in a study of gammadelta T cells in human blood. TCRdb repeated clone calling on the RT-PCR reads with CATT. The sample yields roughly 660 delta-chain clones, approximately 10% seen once. Material: Vgamma9Vdelta2 gamma-delta T cells from adult blood. The receptors were gathered from a human donor.

The rearrangement uses TRAV23/DV6 and TRDJ1, with D perhaps matching TRDD3 (8 bases). This CDR3 is 19 amino acids long. Germline V CDR1 and CDR2: NTAFDY, IRPDVSE (reference sequence). In DNA, the CDR3 is TGTGCTGTGAATGGGGGATTCCTACGGCTCACTGCGTACACCGATAAACTCATCTTT. Amino acids: CAVNGGFLRLTAYTDKLIF.

By its share, this clone is large. This chain links TRDV2 with TRDJ1, with a tentative D call TRDD3 (6 bases). This CDR3 spans 17 amino acids. Trimming removed 0 bases at V and 4 bases at J, with 20 bases between. Germline V lookup: CDR1 GEAIGNYY, CDR2 EKD. The CDR3 protein is CACDTVGGIKKNDKLIF. In DNA, the CDR3 is TGTGCCTGTGACACCGTTGGAGGGATAAAAAAAAACGATAAACTCATCTTT.

Remarks on this clone: One base separates it from a far larger clone, so it is likely a read error. V and J are TRDV2 and TRDJ3, with 10 bases lining up with TRDD3. The length of the CDR3 is 22 residues. Looked up from germline, CDR1 is GEAIGNYY and CDR2 is EKD. Trimming at V came to 3 bases and at J to 0 bases, leaving 16 bases not matched to a gene. This CDR3 is CACDPPSLLGDRSSWDTRQMFF. The CDR3 nucleotides are TGTGCCTGTGACCCACCCTCCTTACTGGGGGATCGGAGCTCCTGGGACACCCGACAGATGTTTTTC.

The V gene was left uncalled, and the J gene is TRDJ2; TRDD3, the table's D call, was not compared with the DNA. The CDR3 is 23 amino acids. CDR3 DNA: TGCAGTGGTATCAACGCAGAGTACATGGGGGATGCCTGTGGTAGTGCTTTGACAGCACAACTCTTCTTT. This codes for CSGINAEYMGDACGSALTAQLFF.

By sample fraction, this clone is large (0.1 to 1%). The chain uses TRDV2 and TRDJ1; TRDD3 matches 7 bases. Germline V CDR1 and CDR2: GEAIGNYY, EKD. The trim removed 2 bases at V and 0 bases at J, leaving 8 bases unmatched. The CDR3 is made up of 16 amino acids. CDR3 nucleotides: TGTGCCTGTGACAACCTGGGGGTCCAGTACACCGATAAACTCATCTTT. Protein product: CACDNLGVQYTDKLIF.

Relative to its sample, this clone is medium-sized. The gene calls are TRDV2 and TRDJ1; 7 bases are a match to TRDD3. The CDR3 contains 20 residues. In germline, CDR1 is GEAIGNYY, CDR2 EKD. Trimming removed 2 bases from V and 0 bases from J; junction bases left unmatched: 20. The CDR3 region is CACDNVRLFTGDRYTDKLIF. The CDR3 DNA reads TGTGCCTGTGACAACGTCCGATTATTTACTGGGGACCGATACACCGATAAACTCATCTTT.

By share, this clone counts as large. The chain combines TRDV2 with TRDJ1, with 11 positions matching TRDD3. V shed 0 bases and J 0 bases; nucleotides not matched to a gene: 14. CDR1 is GEAIGNYY and CDR2 is EKD in the germline V gene. The CDR3 covers 20 residues. In DNA, the CDR3 is TGTGCCTGTGACACCGTTTCTGGGGGATACTCACGGCCGTACACCGATAAACTCATCTTT. Its translation: CACDTVSGGYSRPYTDKLIF.

By frequency in the sample, this clone is medium-sized (0.01 to 0.1%). The chain joins TRDV2 to TRDJ1, with 9 bases lining up with TRDD3. Germline CDR1 is GEAIGNYY and CDR2 is EKD. The length of the CDR3 is 18 residues. With V trimmed by 3 bases and J by 0 bases, 13 bases remained unmatched. The CDR3 DNA reads as TGTGCCTGTGACGAAATTGTAACTGGGGGACCTTACACCGATAAACTCATCTTT. Translation: CACDEIVTGGPYTDKLIF.

Concerning this clone itself: The protein in TCRdb stems from a much larger clone and differs at residue 5 from this DNA's translation, likely a read error; here the protein is translated from the DNA. This chain uses TRDV2 with TRDJ3, with a possible D match to TRDD3 (5 bases). V was pared by 3 bases and J by 0 bases, with 17 bases between. Germline V gene lookup returns CDR1 GEAIGNYY and CDR2 EKD. CDR3 length: 19 amino acids. For the CDR3, the DNA is TGTGCCTGTGACCCCGTTGGGGTTGGAAGCTCCTGGGACACCCGACAGATGTTTTTC. This codes for CACDPVGVGSSWDTRQMFF.

This clone is classed as large. The chain recombines TRDV2 with TRDJ1, with D possibly being TRDD3 (5 bases). The CDR3 is 16 amino acids. The V gene's germline CDR1 is GEAIGNYY and CDR2 EKD. Trimming took 0 bases from V and 0 from J, leaving 13 bases between them. Here the CDR3 DNA reads TGTGCCTGTGACACCTTGCTACTGGAACACACCGATAAACTCATCTTT. Residues: CACDTLLLEHTDKLIF.

This clone is categorized as medium-sized. The genes are TRDV2 and TRDJ3, with 9 bases fitting TRDD3. The germline V gene has CDR1 GEAIGNYY and CDR2 EKD. CDR3 length: 22 residues. J lost 0 bases, V lost 3 bases, and 17 bases had no gene match. CDR3 nucleotide sequence: TGTGCCTGTGACCGCGTCGGGTACTGGGGGACTGCGAGCTCCTGGGACACCCGACAGATGTTTTTC. It specifies CACDRVGYWGTASSWDTRQMFF.

Within the sample, this clone is medium-sized. The chain uses TRDV2 and TRDJ1; 8 nucleotides agree with TRDD3. This CDR3 has 17 residues. V trimming: 1 base; J trimming: 0 bases; junction bases outside the gene matches: 9. Germline CDR1 GEAIGNYY, CDR2 EKD. CDR3 amino acids: CACDTMAGGPYTDKLIF. CDR3 in DNA: TGTGCCTGTGACACGATGGCTGGGGGACCTTACACCGATAAACTCATCTTT.

This clone was picked up a small number of times. This may be a read error: a much more frequent sequence differs by one nucleotide. Within the sample, other DNA sequences also encode this same CDR3. The genes are TRDV2 and TRDJ1, with 8 bases that match TRDD3. The CDR3 consists of 17 residues. Per germline, CDR1 GEAIGNYY and CDR2 EKD. J lost 3 bases, V lost 0 bases, and 11 bases had no gene match. This CDR3 reads CACDTLGTGGYADKLIF. CDR3 coding DNA: TGTGCCTGTGACACCCTAGGGACTGGGGGGTACGCCGATAAACTCATCTTT.

This clone was counted between two and nine times. TCRdb attributes to this sequence the protein of a much larger clone, which differs from the DNA translation at residue 9; a read error is likely, and the protein displayed is translated from the DNA. This chain connects TRDV2 to TRDJ3; 7 nucleotides match TRDD3. CDR1 and CDR2 (germline): GEAIGNYY, EKD. V was clipped by 0 bases and J by 0 bases; unmatched bases: 19. The CDR3 loop spans 23 amino acids. The CDR3 reads CACDTAHRRGDSVSSWDTRQMFF. The CDR3 DNA reads TGTGCCTGTGACACCGCTCACCGCCGGGGGGATTCGGTAAGCTCCTGGGACACCCGACAGATGTTTTTC.

By its share, this clone is large. V is TRDV2 and J is TRDJ1; 12 nucleotides align to TRDD3. Trimming removed 2 bases from V and 3 bases from J; junction bases left unmatched: 6. The CDR3 extends over 16 amino acids. The germline CDR1 and CDR2 sequences are GEAIGNYY and EKD. CDR3 nucleotide sequence: TGTGCCTGTGACAGTGTACTGGGGGATACTTCCGATAAACTCATCTTT. Translating gives CACDSVLGDTSDKLIF.

This clone is medium-sized. This chain connects TRDV2 to TRDJ3; 10 bases agree with TRDD3. CDR3 length equals 20 residues. V shed 2 bases, J shed 1 base, and the junction held 10 bases outside the gene matches. Germline assignment: CDR1 GEAIGNYY and CDR2 EKD. CDR3 protein: CACDMTTGGSGSWDTRQMFF. The CDR3 coding sequence is TGTGCCTGTGACATGACAACTGGGGGATCAGGTTCCTGGGACACCCGACAGATGTTTTTC.

The sample holds a few counts of this clone. TCRdb's entry gives the protein of a much larger clone, which mismatches this DNA's translation at residue 17, likely from a read error; the protein reported here is translated from the DNA. V gene TRDV2 combines with J gene TRDJ3; 8 positions match TRDD3. Germline CDR1 reads GEAIGNYY; CDR2 reads EKD. The CDR3 runs to 21 residues. The CDR3 reads CACDTVRGRTGGAWDTQQMFF. CDR3 coding DNA: TGTGCCTGTGACACCGTTCGAGGGCGTACTGGGGGGGCCTGGGACACCCAACAGATGTTTTTC.

The genes are TRDV2 and TRDJ1, with 13 bases matching TRDD3. Germline values: CDR1 GEAIGNYY, CDR2 EKD. After removal of 0 bases from V and 3 bases from J, the junction contained 18 bases not matched to a gene. The CDR3 totals 21 residues. DNA for the CDR3: TGTGCCTGTGACACCCTTCTTACTGGGGGATACGACCTTACCTCTTCCGATAAACTCATCTTT. Translation: CACDTLLTGGYDLTSSDKLIF.

This clone was recorded a few times. V gene TRDV2 combines with J gene TRDJ1; D may be TRDD3 (6 bases). The CDR3 contains 16 residues. Per germline, CDR1 GEAIGNYY and CDR2 EKD. With 3 bases removed from V and 0 bases from J, the gap between germline ends came to 16 bases. CDR3 sequence: CACDPLGAKYTDKLIF. The DNA of the CDR3 is TGTGCCTGTGACCCCTTGGGGGCGAAGTACACCGATAAACTCATCTTT.

This clone was counted only a few times. The protein TCRdb lists belongs to a much larger clone and differs from this DNA's translation at residue 9, which points to a read error; the protein shown is made from the DNA. The rearrangement links TRDV2 to TRDJ1, with 10 nucleotides matching TRDD3. CDR3 length equals 15 residues. CDR1 and CDR2 from the germline V gene are GEAIGNYY and EKD. The junction had 10 bases not matched to a gene; V was cut back by 5 bases and J by 5 bases. The CDR3, as DNA: TGTGCCTGTGCGGTACTGGGGGATGCTCCTGATAAACTCATCTTT. Translating gives CACAVLGDAPDKLIF.